This TCR beta chain emerged from a study of shared clonotypes between healthy human individuals. Study findings and constraints: Exclusively blood specimens were collected; tissue repertoires likely differ. What rarefaction showed was incomplete sorted-subset sequencing despite large depth. Shared across a few donors were 5% to 6% of the naive CD4 clonotypes.

As concerns this clone: Its antigen remains unknown.

Deep-level settings were used for running the assay. Here immunoSEQ multiplex PCR was the method, and the copy in TCRdb shows in-frame clones only, minus some. Of 1,500,000 or so clones in the sample, approximately 98.5% are singletons; the top ten hold around 0.33%. The germline V gene encodes CDR1 SGHRS and CDR2 YFSETQ. The trim removed 4 bases at V and 0 bases at J, leaving 4 bases unmatched. There are 15 residues in the CDR3. This receptor was identified in a man younger than 40 in good health. The specimen was naive CD4+ T cells sorted from blood. Subset denoted: CD45RA+ positively selected. The rearrangement joins TRBV5-1 to TRBJ1-3, with 7 bases fitting TRBD1. Written as DNA, the CDR3 is TGCGCCAGCAGCCCGACAGGGAACTCTGGAAACACCATATATTTT. It encodes CASSPTGNSGNTIYF.